One sample yielded the 26 T cell receptor beta chains listed below, sequenced in a study of blood T cells in healthy people across ages. A second PCR, run for 7 to 11 cycles, used a sample-barcoded 5' primer plus a J-beta primer mix. TCRdb reprocessed the 5' RACE reads with MiXCR, giving one entry per CDR3 protein. The sample comprises around 940,000 distinct CDR3 sequences, roughly 51% of which are singletons, and roughly a fifth rests with the top ten. Sequenced sample: blood. These receptors were collected from a woman in her sixties or seventies in good health.

The V call is TRBV27, the J call TRBJ2-7; D might be TRBD1 (5 bases). Trimming left V 1 base short and J 9 bases short, with 10 bases between. The CDR3 runs 12 residues. From germline, CDR1 is MNHEY and CDR2 SMNVEV (reference sequence). The CDR3 nucleotides are TGTGCCAGCAGTTTATGGGGCAGCTCGCAGTACTTC. Its translation is CASSLWGSSQYF.

The V and J genes are TRBV27 and TRBJ2-7; no clear D. CDR3 length equals 16 residues. The germline V gene encodes CDR1 MNHEY and CDR2 SMNVEV (reference sequence). Trimming pared 2 bases from V and 0 bases from J, leaving 14 bases between. The DNA of the CDR3 is TGTGCCAGCAGTTTAGTCGTCACAACTCCCTCCTACGAGCAGTACTTC. Its protein is CASSLVVTTPSYEQYF.

The chain combines TRBV7-2 with TRBJ2-3, with D possibly matching TRBD1 (5 bases). Trimming removed 5 bases at V and 8 bases at J, with 14 bases between. The V gene's germline CDR1 is SGHTA and CDR2 FQGNSA. The CDR3 runs to 13 residues. The CDR3 here is CASSQTAGFTQYF. The CDR3 DNA reads as TGTGCCAGCAGCCAAACGGCAGGGTTTACGCAGTATTTT.

The chain recombines TRBV4-3 with TRBJ2-7; 9 nucleotides align to TRBD1. The V segment lost 0 bases and the J segment 5 bases; nucleotides outside the gene matches: 5. The germline V gene has CDR1 LGHNA and CDR2 YSLEER. CDR3 length: 15 amino acids. The CDR3: CASSQEGQGINEQYF. CDR3 bases: TGCGCCAGCAGCCAAGAGGGACAGGGTATCAACGAGCAGTACTTC.

This clonotype has only a few counts. This chain uses TRBV4-1 with TRBJ2-4; D may correspond to TRBD1 or TRBD2 (6 bases each). Germline-derived CDR1 and CDR2 are MGHRA and YSYEKL. This CDR3 comprises 18 residues. Deletions cut 0 bases from V and 0 bases from J, with 15 bases between. The CDR3 protein is CASSQERKQGLAKNIQYF. As DNA, the CDR3 is TGCGCCAGCAGCCAAGAGCGGAAACAGGGACTAGCCAAAAACATTCAGTACTTC.

This clonotype has a handful of counts. V usage is TRBV10-3 and J usage is TRBJ2-7, with D possibly TRBD1 on 5 matching bases. The length of the CDR3 is 13 residues. V was shortened by 2 bases and J by 7 bases, with 12 bases between the two germline ends. Germline CDR1 is ENHRY and CDR2 is SYGVKD. CDR3 nucleotides: TGTGCCATCAGTGAGGGGAAGGGGCTTGAGCAGTACTTC. Amino acids: CAISEGKGLEQYF.

This clonotype occurred a few times. This chain uses TRBV4-2 with TRBJ2-5, with D perhaps TRBD2 (5 bases). V was cut by 1 base and J by 5 bases, with 14 bases left in between. The CDR3 extends over 15 amino acids. Germline CDR1 reads LGHNA; CDR2 reads YNFKEQ. The CDR3 coding sequence is TGTGCCAGCAGCCAAGCGGGCCTAGCAGAGGAGACCCAGTACTTC. As protein: CASSQAGLAEETQYF.

The chain is built from TRBV6-6 and TRBJ2-3; D remains unclear. Germline lookup yields CDR1 MNHNY and CDR2 SVGAGI (reference sequence). The CDR3 is 15 amino acids. Trimming shortened V by 3 bases and J by 1 base, and 11 bases separated the two germline ends. CDR3 amino acids: CASSYGYRGTDTQYF. Written as DNA, the CDR3 is TGTGCCAGCAGTTATGGATATAGGGGCACAGATACGCAGTATTTT.

The rearrangement uses TRBV7-9 and TRBJ1-1; 9 nucleotides agree with TRBD1. The length of the CDR3 is 15 residues. Germline V gene lookup returns CDR1 SEHNR and CDR2 FQNEAQ (reference sequence). V trimming: 5 bases; J trimming: 4 bases; junction bases outside the gene matches: 8. CDR3 in amino acids: CASSPGQGGGTEAFF. CDR3 nucleotides: TGTGCCAGCAGCCCGGGACAGGGAGGAGGCACTGAAGCTTTCTTT.

The rearrangement joins TRBV6-2 or TRBV6-3 to TRBJ2-7, with TRBD2 matching 8 bases. Per the germline V gene, CDR1 is MNHEY and CDR2 is SVGEGT. J lost 7 bases, V lost 10 bases, and 18 bases had no gene match. This CDR3 has 15 amino acids. The CDR3 nucleotides are TGTGCCACCAACCAACCATCAGCGGGAGATCAGGAGCAGTACTTC. It encodes CATNQPSAGDQEQYF.

The chain has TRBV12-3 or TRBV12-4 and TRBJ1-2; 7 bases map to TRBD1. Germline trimming cut 5 bases from V and 4 bases from J; bases unmatched to any gene: 7. There are 14 residues in the CDR3. The CDR3 region is CASSLGTDRYGYTF. CDR3 sequence (DNA): TGTGCCAGCAGTCTAGGGACAGACCGCTATGGCTACACCTTC.

J is TRBJ2-5 and V is TRBV27; the D is unclear. Germline CDR1 and CDR2: MNHEY and SMNVEV (reference sequence). The CDR3 spans 13 residues. Trimming shortened V by 5 bases and J by 3 bases, and 10 bases separated the two germline ends. CDR3 amino acids: CASSNPREETQYF. The DNA of the CDR3 is TGTGCCAGCAGTAACCCTAGGGAAGAGACCCAGTACTTC.

The chain employs TRBV5-1 and TRBJ2-5; 7 nucleotides agree with TRBD2. Germline assignment: CDR1 SGHRS and CDR2 YFSETQ. V gave up 6 bases and J gave up 4 bases; unmatched junction bases: 6. CDR3 length equals 13 residues. The chain's CDR3 is CASNRDYGETQYF. The CDR3 nucleotides are TGCGCCAGCAACCGGGACTATGGAGAGACCCAGTACTTC.

The chain has TRBV27 and TRBJ2-5, with D possibly TRBD2 on 6 matching bases. TRBJ2-7 explains the end of the DNA better; the J call may be wrong. The germline CDR1 and CDR2 sequences are MNHEY and SMNVEV (reference sequence). The CDR3 is 14 residues long. CDR3 coding DNA: TGTGCCAGCAGCCTGCGGGACTCCGCTCGCGAGCAGTACTTC. This codes for CASSLRDSAREQYF.

The gene calls are TRBV20-1 and TRBJ2-7; 8 bases align to TRBD2. The CDR3 consists of 14 residues. J was trimmed by 5 bases and V by 3 bases; bases with no gene match: 9. Germline assignment: CDR1 DFQATT and CDR2 SNEGSKA (reference sequence). CDR3 region: CSASLLAELDEQYF. The DNA for the CDR3 is TGCAGTGCTAGTTTACTAGCGGAACTCGACGAGCAGTACTTC.

J is TRBJ2-1 and V is TRBV11-2; D may match TRBD1 or TRBD2 (5 bases each). Per germline, CDR1 SGHAT and CDR2 FQNNGV. The V end was cut by 5 bases, the J end by 6 bases, with 11 bases between. The CDR3 loop spans 13 amino acids. DNA for the CDR3: TGTGCCAGCAGCCAGGGACGGGTCAATGAGCAGTTCTTC. Amino acid sequence: CASSQGRVNEQFF. Full variable domain (rest looked up from reference TRBV11-2 and TRBJ2-1): EAGVAQSPRYKIIEKRQSVAFWCNPISGHATLYWYQQILGQGPKLLIQFQNNGVVDDSQLPKDRFSAERLKGVDSTLKIQPAKLEDSAVYLCASSQGRVNEQFFGPGTRLTVL.

The chain has TRBV27 and TRBJ2-6, with 14 bases matching TRBD2. Germline CDR1 reads MNHEY; CDR2 reads SMNVEV (reference sequence). The CDR3 is 19 residues long. Trimming cost V 7 bases and J 0 bases; bases outside gene matches: 8. DNA for the CDR3: TGTGCCAGCAAACCGACTAGCGGGAGGGACAACTCTGGGGCCAACGTCCTGACTTTC. Its protein is CASKPTSGRDNSGANVLTF.

This clonotype showed up just once. The rearrangement links TRBV27 to TRBJ2-5, with 10 bases aligning to TRBD2. Germline lookup yields CDR1 MNHEY and CDR2 SMNVEV (reference sequence). V shed 4 bases, J shed 4 bases, and the junction held 12 bases outside the gene matches. This CDR3 is built from 17 residues. CDR3 region: CASSSQVLAGVGETQYF. CDR3 coding DNA: TGTGCCAGCAGTTCCCAGGTCCTAGCGGGAGTGGGAGAGACCCAGTACTTC.

This clonotype was detected ten times or more. This chain connects TRBV7-9 to TRBJ2-7; D is perhaps TRBD1 or TRBD2 (7 bases each). The CDR3 consists of 12 residues. The V gene's germline CDR1 is SEHNR and CDR2 FQNEAQ (reference sequence). The V end lost 7 bases, the J end lost 7 bases, and 14 bases lay between the germline ends. CDR3 bases: TGTGCCAGCAACCCAGGGGGGGATGAGCAGTACTTC. It specifies CASNPGGDEQYF.

A few counts support this clonotype. The V call is TRBV9, the J call TRBJ2-7; no clear D gene. CDR3 length equals 15 residues. With 0 bases removed from V and 5 bases from J, the gap between germline ends came to 15 bases. Per germline, CDR1 SGDLS and CDR2 YYNGEE. The CDR3 bases are TGTGCCAGCAGCGTAGTAGGCGGTCCCTTGGACGAGCAGTACTTC. Translation gives CASSVVGGPLDEQYF.

The chain links TRBV5-1 to TRBJ2-1, with TRBD2 identical over 15 bases. Unmatched junction bases numbered 23, after V lost 6 bases and J lost 7 bases. CDR1 and CDR2 from the germline V gene are SGHRS and YFSETQ. The CDR3 has 21 amino acids. The CDR3 region is CASNALSGGLAGGRQTNEQFF. In DNA form, the CDR3 reads TGCGCCAGCAACGCCTTGAGTGGGGGACTAGCGGGAGGCCGCCAAACTAATGAGCAGTTCTTC.

The J gene is TRBJ1-2, the V gene TRBV28; D gene uncertain. The CDR3 spans 15 residues. Germline V lookup: CDR1 MDHEN, CDR2 SYDVKM. Trimming removed 2 bases at V and 7 bases at J, with 17 bases between. In DNA form, the CDR3 reads TGTGCCAGCAGTTTACCCTATAGCTCGGTGGGTGGCTACACCTTC. It yields the protein CASSLPYSSVGGYTF.

In its sample, this clonotype was seen many times. The rearrangement joins TRBV12-3 or TRBV12-4 to TRBJ2-5; 14 nucleotides match TRBD2. The CDR3 spans 14 residues. V was clipped by 5 bases and J by 9 bases; unmatched bases: 5. CDR3 nucleotide sequence: TGTGCCAGCAGTCCTAGACTAGCGGGAGGGGCCCAGTACTTC. This sequence encodes CASSPRLAGGAQYF.

This chain uses TRBV7-6 with TRBJ2-7; TRBD1 matches at 7 bases. V was clipped by 5 bases and J by 0 bases; unmatched bases: 7. The CDR3 length is 15 residues. CDR1 is SGHVS, CDR2 FNYEAQ, per germline. In DNA form, the CDR3 reads TGTGCCAGCAGCCACGGGACAGTAAACTCCTACGAGCAGTACTTC. This translates into CASSHGTVNSYEQYF. The full variable domain, in which reference TRBV7-6 and TRBJ2-7 provide the parts outside the CDR3, is GAGVSQSPRYKVTKRGQDVALRCDPISGHVSLYWYRQALGQGPEFLTYFNYEAQQDKSGLPNDRFSAERPEGSISTLTIQRTEQRDSAMYRCASSHGTVNSYEQYFGPGTRLTVT.

This clonotype was seen only a few times. The J gene is TRBJ2-7, the V gene TRBV7-2; D remains ambiguous. Germline CDR1 and CDR2: SGHTA and FQGNSA. V lost 4 bases and J 3 bases, leaving 13 bases between the germline ends. There are 14 residues in the CDR3. The CDR3 bases are TGTGCCAGCAGCTCCGAGCCCATTAGCTACGAGCAGTACTTC. This encodes CASSSEPISYEQYF. Full variable domain (remainder filled in from reference TRBV7-2 and TRBJ2-7): GAGVSQSPSNKVTEKGKDVELRCDPISGHTALYWYRQSLGQGLEFLIYFQGNSAPDKSGLPSDRFSAERTGGSVSTLTIQRTQQEDSAVYLCASSSEPISYEQYFGPGTRLTVT.

This rearrangement joins TRBV5-5 to TRBJ1-4; D uncertain. The V end lost 0 bases, the J end lost 6 bases, and 6 bases lay between the germline ends. This CDR3 spans 13 amino acids. Germline CDR1 is SGHKS and CDR2 is YYEKEE (reference sequence). The CDR3, as DNA: TGTGCCAGCAGCTTGGCCTATTATGAAAAACTGTTTTTT. As protein: CASSLAYYEKLFF.